The present entry profiles one T cell receptor beta chain with its context. What it recognizes is unknown. The study excluded patients with uncontrolled infection, other autoimmune disease, pregnancy or lactation. Clinical symptoms, serum thyroxine, TRAb, thyroid ultrasound and orbital computed tomography established diagnosis. There were TCR beta CDR3 regions amplified from RNA transcripts. The TCR CDR3 was amplified in a first-round RT-PCR using the HTBI primer set. TCRdb called the multiplex PCR reads again in MiXCR, with one record for every CDR3 protein. The sample records about 500,000 distinct CDR3 sequences, 40% to 55% being singletons. Germline values: CDR1 MNHNY, CDR2 SVGAGI (reference sequence). V dropped 0 bases and J dropped 6 bases, with 6 bases sitting between them. The CDR3 is 12 residues long. The data stem from a study of T cells in Graves' hyperthyroidism and ophthalmopathy. Study outcomes and limitations: A model of 13 V-J pairs discriminated ophthalmopathy from stable hyperthyroidism. Within blood appeared most thyroid clonotypes that had expanded above 0.001.

The receptor was isolated from an adult woman with Graves' disease, either hyperthyroidism or ophthalmopathy (not recorded which). This rearrangement joins TRBV6-6 to TRBJ2-7; D is unresolved. Material: peripheral blood or thyroid tissue (not recorded which). In DNA form, the CDR3 reads TGTGCCAGCAGTTACTCGTATTCCGAGCAGTACTTC. This gives the protein CASSYSYSEQYF.